The subject of this entry is one T cell receptor (beta chain). The source of the sample is a study of cytomegalovirus exposure and HLA in healthy donors. The PCR ran on 60 Vbeta and 13 Jbeta primers. Assay used: immunoSEQ multiplex PCR; TCRdb lists only in-frame clones, some missing. The data hold around 200,000 clones, with 75% to 90% observed a single time. CDR1 is SGDLS and CDR2 is YYNGEE in the germline V gene. V lost 4 bases, J lost 14 bases, and 6 bases lay in between. This CDR3 contains 8 residues. The sequence came from a woman aged 18-35 years in good health and CMV-seronegative. Sequencing was carried out using PBMCs. The rearrangement joins TRBV9 to TRBJ1-2; no firm D call. CDR3 in DNA: TGTGCCAGCAGCCCCGAGACCTTC. This sequence encodes CASSPETF.